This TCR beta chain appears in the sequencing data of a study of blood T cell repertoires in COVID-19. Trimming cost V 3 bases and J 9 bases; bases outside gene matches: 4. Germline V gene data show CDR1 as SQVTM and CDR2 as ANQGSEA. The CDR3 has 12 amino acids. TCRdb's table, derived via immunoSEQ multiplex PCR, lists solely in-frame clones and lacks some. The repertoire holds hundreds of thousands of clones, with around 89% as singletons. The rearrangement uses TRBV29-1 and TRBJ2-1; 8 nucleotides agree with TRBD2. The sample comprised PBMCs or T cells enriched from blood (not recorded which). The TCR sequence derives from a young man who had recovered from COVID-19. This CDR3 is CSVEGLVSEQFF. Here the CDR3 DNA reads TGCAGCGTTGAGGGACTAGTAAGTGAGCAGTTCTTC.